This T cell receptor (beta chain) was recovered during a study of blood T cell repertoires in COVID-19. Overall study: The United States, Italy and Spain provided the acute and convalescent COVID-19 samples. T cells, B-cell-depleted T cells, or PBMCs provided the cDNA or gDNA that served as material.

V was clipped by 5 bases and J by 4 bases, with 17 bases between them. Germline CDR1 and CDR2: LNHNV and YYDKDF (reference sequence). This CDR3 is built from 16 residues. Original processing notes: How many nucleated cells were present was estimated from reference gene primer amplification. The method was immunoSEQ multiplex PCR; TCRdb's version includes in-frame clones alone and lacks a portion of them. The V and J calls and clone size are taken from that table; D and trimming were inferred from the DNA. The repertoire holds roughly 180,000 clones, around 79% seen once, with 7% to 10% in the top ten. Seattle patients were enrolled while actively infected and followed longitudinally.

Sequencing was carried out using peripheral blood. This sequence originates from a woman aged 55-69 years with COVID-19, enrolled during active disease. V gene TRBV15 combines with J gene TRBJ1-4, with a tentative D call TRBD1 (6 bases). Here the CDR3 DNA reads TGTGCCACCAGCGGGTCTTACAGGGCTGGTAATGAAAAACTGTTTTTT. As protein: CATSGSYRAGNEKLFF.